Shown below are 21 T cell receptor beta chains from a single sample sequenced in a study of identical twins. In TCRdb, the 5' RACE reads were re-called with MiXCR into one record per CDR3 protein. The data show 500,000 to 600,000 distinct CDR3 sequences, roughly 21% seen once. The same data also contributed to another study, on T cells expressing NK-cell markers.

Input material: CD4+ T cells sorted from blood. The receptors derive from a woman under 30 in good health.

This clonotype appeared a few times. The CDR3 DNA follows: TGTGCCAGCAGCTTAGGGCTGGGTGCCGGAGATACGCAGTATTTT. The encoded protein is CASSLGLGAGDTQYF. The gene calls are TRBV7-9 and TRBJ2-3, with D uncertain. Trimming took 1 base from V and 5 from J, leaving 13 bases between them. Per germline, CDR1 SEHNR and CDR2 FQNEAQ (reference sequence). This CDR3 spans 15 amino acids.

V usage is TRBV7-2 and J usage is TRBJ2-7; 7 bases agree with TRBD2. CDR3 size: 13 residues. J lost 3 bases, V lost 5 bases, and 4 bases had no gene match. CDR1 SGHTA and CDR2 FQGNSA come from the germline V gene. The CDR3 nucleotides read TGTGCCAGCAGCCCTAGCGGTTACTACGAGCAGTACTTC. It specifies CASSPSGYYEQYF.

The genes are TRBV7-2 and TRBJ2-3; 9 nucleotides agree with TRBD1. Trimming removed 4 bases from V and 2 bases from J; junction bases left unmatched: 4. Germline CDR1 reads SGHTA; CDR2 reads FQGNSA. The CDR3 consists of 15 residues. CDR3 residues: CASSYWDRDTDTQYF. The DNA for the CDR3 is TGTGCCAGCAGCTACTGGGACAGGGACACAGATACGCAGTATTTT.

In this sample, this clonotype turned up a few times. The chain links TRBV7-9 to TRBJ2-1; TRBD1 agrees at 7 bases. The CDR3 length is 16 residues. V trimming: 5 bases; J trimming: 0 bases; junction bases outside the gene matches: 7. From germline, CDR1 is SEHNR and CDR2 FQNEAQ (reference sequence). The CDR3, as DNA: TGTGCCAGCAGCGGGGACAGATGGGACTCCTACAATGAGCAGTTCTTC. This codes for CASSGDRWDSYNEQFF.

This clonotype was found a few times. The rearrangement uses TRBV28 and TRBJ2-1; 10 bases agree with TRBD2. The ends lost 2 bases at V and 7 bases at J; junction bases unmatched: 14. CDR1 and CDR2 from the germline V gene are MDHEN and SYDVKM. The CDR3 loop spans 18 amino acids. CDR3 in amino acids: CASSLRPASGGRRNEQFF. For the CDR3, the DNA is TGTGCCAGCAGTTTACGTCCGGCTAGCGGGGGTCGTCGAAATGAGCAGTTCTTC.

This clonotype was observed a few times. The gene calls are TRBV5-4 and TRBJ2-5; tentatively, D is TRBD1 or TRBD2 (5 bases each). The CDR3 extends over 14 amino acids. V gave up 5 bases and J gave up 4 bases, with 15 bases separating them. Germline CDR1 and CDR2: SGHNT and YYREEE (reference sequence). The CDR3 nucleotides are TGTGCCAGCAGTACCGGGACCTCGCCAGAGACCCAGTACTTC. Amino acid sequence: CASSTGTSPETQYF. Variable domain in full (rest from reference TRBV5-4 and TRBJ2-5): ETGVTQSPTHLIKTRGQQVTLRCSSQSGHNTVSWYQQALGQGPQFIFQYYREEENGRGNFPPRFSGLQFPNYSSELNVNALELDDSALYLCASSTGTSPETQYFGPGTRLLVL.

This clonotype was picked up a small number of times. The chain carries TRBV20-1 and TRBJ1-1; D not certain. The CDR3 spans 14 residues. The germline gives CDR1 DFQATT, CDR2 SNEGSKA (reference sequence). V was trimmed by 0 bases and J by 3 bases, leaving 11 bases between them. CDR3 sequence reads: CSARDLTAYTEAFF. CDR3 sequence (DNA): TGCAGTGCTAGAGATCTAACGGCATACACTGAAGCTTTCTTT.

In this sample, this clonotype turned up a few times. The V call is TRBV7-2, the J call TRBJ2-7, with TRBD2 as a possible D gene (5 bases). Trimming pared 5 bases from V and 2 bases from J, leaving 19 bases between. Germline V gene lookup returns CDR1 SGHTA and CDR2 FQGNSA. This CDR3 contains 16 residues. The CDR3 protein is CASSRSGRPGTYEQYF. CDR3 DNA: TGTGCCAGCAGCCGTTCCGGACGCCCGGGGACCTACGAGCAGTACTTC.

This clonotype was counted between two and nine times. The chain couples TRBV11-2 to TRBJ2-5, with a tentative D call TRBD2 (5 bases). Trimming removed 5 bases at V and 7 bases at J, with 17 bases between. Germline CDR1 is SGHAT and CDR2 is FQNNGV. The CDR3 has 14 residues. The CDR3 loop is CASSPLSTRGTQYF. CDR3 DNA sequence: TGTGCCAGCAGCCCCCTCTCGACCCGGGGGACCCAGTACTTC.

The chain joins TRBV25-1 to TRBJ2-7; either TRBD1 or TRBD2 may supply D (5 bases each). The CDR3 has 13 residues. V dropped 3 bases and J dropped 6 bases, with 12 bases sitting between them. Germline-derived CDR1 and CDR2 are MGHDK and SYGVNS. The CDR3, as DNA: TGTGCCAGCAGTGATGGGGGTAGAGGCGAGCAGTACTTC. Its translation: CASSDGGRGEQYF.

The genes are TRBV7-2 and TRBJ2-2; 7 bases agree with TRBD2. V was clipped by 2 bases and J by 2 bases; unmatched bases: 2. The CDR3 covers 15 residues. CDR1 is SGHTA and CDR2 is FQGNSA in the germline V gene. The CDR3, as DNA: TGTACCAGCAGCTTACAGCGGGATAACACCGGGGAGCTGTTTTTT. Translation: CTSSLQRDNTGELFF.

There are many counts of this clonotype. The junction departs from germline at one end; a sequencing error may be responsible. The chain joins TRBV12-3 or TRBV12-4 to TRBJ1-5; the D is unclear. The CDR3 is made up of 13 amino acids. The CDR3 nucleotides are TGTGCCAGCAGCTTAGGTGAGAATCAGCCCCAGCATTTT. This encodes CASSLGENQPQHF.

With respect to this clonotype: One end of the junction fails to match germline, which may point to a read error. The J gene is TRBJ2-1, the V gene TRBV5-5; D remains ambiguous. The germline gives CDR1 SGHKS, CDR2 YYEKEE (reference sequence). The CDR3 runs to 15 residues. The CDR3 nucleotides are TGTGCCAGCAGCTTGGGGGTGCGCTCCTACAATAAGCAGTTCTTC. It encodes CASSLGVRSYNKQFF.

In this sample, this clonotype turned up a few times. CDR3 DNA sequence: TGCAGTGCTACCCGGGGAGGGGCACTCCAGAACACTGAAGCTTTCTTT. Its translation: CSATRGGALQNTEAFF. This chain joins TRBV20-1 and TRBJ1-1, with D maybe TRBD1 (5 bases). This CDR3 spans 16 amino acids. CDR1 is DFQATT, CDR2 SNEGSKA, per germline (reference sequence). Trimming took off 4 bases at V and 1 base at J, with 19 bases between the two ends.

The chain combines TRBV30 with TRBJ2-5; D call uncertain. CDR3 length: 13 amino acids. Looked up from germline, CDR1 is GTSNPN and CDR2 is SVGIG (reference sequence). V was cut by 3 bases and J by 7 bases, with 15 bases left in between. CDR3 nucleotides: TGTGCCTGGAGGCTCACAGCCGCCAGGACCCAGTACTTC. Its protein is CAWRLTAARTQYF.

The chain uses TRBV7-9 and TRBJ2-5; unclear D gene. V lost 4 bases and J 5 bases, leaving 11 bases between the germline ends. This CDR3 region has 13 residues. Germline CDR1 reads SEHNR; CDR2 reads FQNEAQ (reference sequence). The chain's CDR3 is CASSSAEFETQYF. As DNA, the CDR3 is TGTGCCAGCAGCTCGGCTGAGTTCGAGACCCAGTACTTC. Full variable domain (remainder filled in from reference TRBV7-9 and TRBJ2-5): DTGVSQNPRHKITKRGQNVTFRCDPISEHNRLYWYRQTLGQGPEFLTYFQNEAQLEKSRLLSDRFSAERPKGSFSTLEIQRTEQGDSAMYLCASSSAEFETQYFGPGTRLLVL.

This clonotype was seen a handful of times. This rearrangement joins TRBV6-5 to TRBJ1-3; D uncertain. From germline, CDR1 is MNHEY and CDR2 SVGAGI. This CDR3 has 14 residues. Between the trimmed V and J ends, which lost 0 bases and 7 bases, there was a span of 10 bases. The CDR3 DNA sequence: TGTGCCAGCAGTTACTCGGGCGAGCTTAACACCATATATTTT. This gives the protein CASSYSGELNTIYF.

The chain employs TRBV29-1 and TRBJ2-7, with D possibly being TRBD1 (6 bases). V lost 7 bases, J lost 3 bases, and 10 bases lay in between. CDR1 is SQVTM and CDR2 is ANQGSEA in the germline V gene. This CDR3 comprises 11 residues. CDR3 in DNA: TGCAGCGCAGGGGATTACTACGAGCAGTACTTC. This gives the protein CSAGDYYEQYF.

This clonotype was picked up a small number of times. The chain combines TRBV12-3 or TRBV12-4 with TRBJ2-5; weak D call: TRBD2 (5 bases). The CDR3 spans 15 residues. V was pared by 6 bases and J by 5 bases, with 19 bases between. The CDR3 DNA sequence: TGTGCCAGCAGACCCGGTCGAGGGATTCTTGAGACCCAGTACTTC. This encodes CASRPGRGILETQYF.

J is TRBJ1-2 and V is TRBV20-1, with TRBD1 matching 9 bases. Germline values: CDR1 DFQATT, CDR2 SNEGSKA (reference sequence). The CDR3 is made up of 13 amino acids. J lost 8 bases, V lost 5 bases, and 9 bases had no gene match. This CDR3 reads CSALPGQGRGYTF. CDR3 bases: TGCAGTGCTTTACCGGGACAGGGTCGAGGCTACACCTTC.

The chain carries TRBV24-1 and TRBJ2-1; D unresolved. The CDR3 covers 13 residues. The germline gives CDR1 KGHDR, CDR2 SFDVKD. V shed 4 bases and J shed 7 bases, with 10 bases lying between them. The CDR3 DNA is TGTGCCACCAGTGACCGCAATAGGAATGAGCAGTTCTTC. Its translation: CATSDRNRNEQFF.